This TCR beta chain was observed in a study of CD8+ T cells in alopecia areata. Study information: Treated patients received oral tofacitinib, 5 to 10 mg twice daily. Affected scalp percentage determined the severity score of treated patients.

The CDR3 consists of 15 residues. Germline trimming cut 5 bases from V and 8 bases from J; bases unmatched to any gene: 13. Germline CDR1 and CDR2: SGHTA and FQGNSA. Note on this clone: The antigen is not known.

Specified treatment: oral pan-JAK inhibitor, 5-10 mg twice daily. Extracted RNA was reverse transcribed, and the resulting cDNA served as sequencing template. Sequencing used immunoSEQ multiplex PCR; TCRdb keeps in-frame clones, though not all of them. Of about 200,000 clones listed, less than 75% are singletons. Findings of the study overall: Between patients, shared TCR sequences were less clear than in mice. This was possibly due in part to HLA diversity in the patient population. Scalp clonality decreased significantly with tofacitinib, and so did expanded CD8+ clones among the top 100.

The V gene is TRBV7-2, the J gene TRBJ1-2, with 8 nucleotides matching TRBD1. The sample here was CD4+ T cells sorted from blood, taken at week 4, from a patient treated with tofacitinib. The receptor was derived from a human donor with alopecia areata. The CDR3 DNA reads as TGTGCCAGCAGCCCGCGAGGACAGGGAAGGGGAGGCTACACCTTC. This codes for CASSPRGQGRGGYTF. The full variable domain, in which reference TRBV7-2 and TRBJ1-2 provide the parts outside the CDR3, is GAGVSQSPSNKVTEKGKDVELRCDPISGHTALYWYRQSLGQGLEFLIYFQGNSAPDKSGLPSDRFSAERTGGSVSTLTIQRTQQEDSAVYLCASSPRGQGRGGYTFGSGTRLTVV.